One TCR beta chain is described in this entry. The record originates from a study of blood T cell repertoires in COVID-19. Study at large: Sites in the United States, Italy and Spain provided acute and convalescent COVID-19 samples. Nucleic acid was either cDNA or gDNA, and it came from T cells, B-cell-depleted T cells, or PBMCs.

Original processing notes: Cell counts per sample came from amplifying reference gene primers. Repertoires were generated with immunoSEQ multiplex PCR, while TCRdb's copy carries only in-frame clones and drops some. V, J and clone size are taken as reported in that table, and D and trimming were inferred from the DNA itself. The sample includes about 120,000 clones, 80% to 90% of them seen just once. The length of the CDR3 is 10 residues. Germline V lookup: CDR1 GTSNPN, CDR2 SVGIG (reference sequence). The V gene lost 7 bases and the J gene lost 10 bases, with 12 bases spanning the gap. The receptor was isolated from a woman in her seventies with acute or convalescent COVID-19. Input material: peripheral blood. The rearrangement uses TRBV30 and TRBJ2-3, with D possibly being TRBD2 (6 bases). CDR3: CASDYPSQYF. CDR3 in DNA: TGTGCCTCGGACTACCCCTCGCAGTATTTT. The variable domain in full, with the rest retrieved from reference TRBV30 and TRBJ2-3, is SQTIHQWPATLVQPVGSPLSLECTVEGTSNPNLYWYRQAAGRGLQLLFYSVGIGQISSEVPQNLSASRPQDRQFILSSKKLLLSDSGFYLCASDYPSQYFGPGTRLTVL.